Each of the 7 T cell receptor beta chains below was sequenced from the same sample in a study of T cells in Graves' hyperthyroidism and ophthalmopathy. It was RNA transcripts that yielded the amplified TCR beta CDR3 regions. RT-PCR in the first round (using the HTBI primer set) targeted the TCR CDR3. TCRdb fed the multiplex PCR reads into MiXCR, producing one record per CDR3 protein. The sample lists around 200,000 distinct CDR3 sequences, about a sixth occurring once. What was sequenced was blood. The receptor source for this set is a woman in her fifties or sixties with Graves' hyperthyroidism.

This clonotype was detected only once. The V gene is TRBV28, the J gene TRBJ2-3; TRBD2 matches at 9 bases. The CDR3 has 15 amino acids. Germline V gene sequence: CDR1 MDHEN, CDR2 SYDVKM. Trimming cost V 5 bases and J 4 bases; bases outside gene matches: 7. The CDR3 nucleotides are TGTGCCAGCAGTAACGCAGCGGGAGGCGCAGATACGCAGTATTTT. It is translated as CASSNAAGGADTQYF.

This clonotype was observed at least ten times. The CDR3 is CSVDRGGTDTQYF. The CDR3 bases are TGCAGCGTTGATCGAGGGGGCACAGATACGCAGTATTTT. The chain links TRBV29-1 to TRBJ2-3, with D tentatively TRBD1 or TRBD2 (5 bases each). This CDR3 is built from 13 residues. Germline CDR1 is SQVTM and CDR2 is ANQGSEA. Trimming shortened V by 3 bases and J by 1 base, and 8 bases separated the two germline ends.

This clonotype was counted many times. This chain uses TRBV3-1 with TRBJ1-1; TRBD1 is a possible D gene (5 bases). Deletions cut 4 bases from V and 3 bases from J, with 9 bases between. The germline CDR1 and CDR2 sequences are LGHDT and YNNKEL (reference sequence). The CDR3 runs to 13 residues. CDR3 DNA: TGTGCCAGCAGCCTAGGGGTTTACACTGAAGCTTTCTTT. It translates to CASSLGVYTEAFF. The entire variable domain, with the rest obtained from reference TRBV3-1 and TRBJ1-1, is as follows: DTAVSQTPKYLVTQMGNDKSIKCEQNLGHDTMYWYKQDSKKFLKIMFSYNNKELIINETVPNRFSPKSPDKAHLNLHINSLELGDSAVYFCASSLGVYTEAFFGQGTRLTVV.

This clonotype has just a few counts. The chain joins TRBV9 to TRBJ1-2, with D tentatively TRBD1 (6 bases). The CDR3 totals 16 residues. V was trimmed by 5 bases and J by 1 base, leaving 18 bases between them. The germline gives CDR1 SGDLS, CDR2 YYNGEE. CDR3 sequence: CASSAHPQQGNYGYTF. In nucleotides, the CDR3 is TGTGCCAGCAGTGCACATCCCCAACAGGGTAACTATGGCTACACCTTC.

This CDR3 reads CAWTVGREAFF. The CDR3 DNA reads TGTGCCTGGACAGTAGGGCGAGAAGCTTTCTTT. The chain employs TRBV30 and TRBJ1-1, with no clear D. CDR1 is GTSNPN and CDR2 is SVGIG in the germline V gene (reference sequence). V was clipped by 4 bases and J by 8 bases, with 11 bases between them. The CDR3 spans 11 residues.

This clonotype was counted many times. The chain recombines TRBV12-5 with TRBJ1-1; D possibly corresponds to TRBD1 (5 bases). The germline CDR1 and CDR2 sequences are LGHNT and FRNRAP. Trimming left V 1 base short and J 0 bases short, with 6 bases between. The CDR3 runs 14 residues. The CDR3 sequence is CASGLETVNTEAFF. The CDR3 nucleotides read TGTGCTAGTGGTTTGGAGACAGTGAACACTGAAGCTTTCTTT.

This clonotype was seen more than once but under ten times. The rearrangement joins TRBV5-1 to TRBJ1-2, with 7 bases aligning to TRBD1. Germline CDR1 SGHRS, CDR2 YFSETQ. CDR3 length: 15 amino acids. Germline trimming cut 4 bases from V and 4 bases from J; bases unmatched to any gene: 10. The CDR3: CASSPGTGQAYGYTF. The CDR3 region has the DNA TGCGCCAGCAGCCCCGGCACCGGACAGGCCTATGGCTACACCTTC.